The 9 T cell receptor beta chains presented below share a single source sample, sequenced in a study of CD8 T cells in Susac syndrome. An input of about 0.45 to 1 ug of RNA was subjected to reverse transcription using random hexamers. TCRdb redid the calling of the immunoSEQ multiplex PCR reads with MiXCR, one entry per CDR3 protein. This sample has about 150,000 distinct CDR3 sequences, with 94% found just once. The sequenced material came from CD8+ T cells from PBMCs. The receptors were sampled from a human donor with multiple sclerosis.

This sequence joins TRBV29-1 and TRBJ1-2, with D hard to call. CDR3 length: 17 residues. The germline CDR1 and CDR2 sequences are SQVTM and ANQGSEA. The germline V and J ends were trimmed by 1 base and 1 base, with 19 bases remaining between them. This chain's CDR3 is CSVEGRWGSVVNYGYTF. CDR3 coding DNA: TGCAGCGTTGAAGGTCGATGGGGTAGTGTGGTTAACTATGGCTACACCTTC. The whole variable domain, filled in from reference TRBV29-1 and TRBJ1-2, reads SAVISQKPSRDICQRGTSLTIQCQVDSQVTMMFWYRQQPGQSLTLIATANQGSEATYESGFVIDKFPISRPNLTFSTLTVSNMSPEDSSIYLCSVEGRWGSVVNYGYTFGSGTRLTVV.

This chain uses TRBV4-3 with TRBJ1-4, with a weak D call TRBD1 (6 bases). The CDR3 length is 17 residues. V dropped 1 base and J dropped 5 bases, with 17 bases sitting between them. The germline V gene encodes CDR1 LGHNA and CDR2 YSLEER. The CDR3 bases are TGCGCCAGCAGCCAAGTCACAGGGTCAGAATTAAATGAAAAACTGTTTTTT. Its protein product is CASSQVTGSELNEKLFF.

The J gene is TRBJ2-1, the V gene TRBV27; 7 bases agree with TRBD2. V dropped 5 bases and J dropped 4; count of bases not matched to a gene: 5. Germline assignment: CDR1 MNHEY and CDR2 SMNVEV (reference sequence). There are 14 residues in the CDR3. CDR3 DNA sequence: TGTGCCAGCAGTGATGGGACTACATACAATGAGCAGTTCTTC. Protein product: CASSDGTTYNEQFF.

The chain has TRBV19 and TRBJ1-3; 9 bases align to TRBD1. The CDR3 totals 15 residues. Germline-derived CDR1 and CDR2 are LNHDA and SQIVND (reference sequence). V trimming: 5 bases; J trimming: 1 base; junction bases outside the gene matches: 3. CDR3: CASSLGTGSGNTIYF. Written as DNA, the CDR3 is TGTGCCAGTAGTCTCGGGACAGGGTCTGGAAACACCATATATTTT.

The chain combines TRBV10-2 with TRBJ2-5; D is perhaps TRBD1 (8 bases). The CDR3 covers 12 residues. V lost 7 bases, J lost 6 bases, and 12 bases lay in between. CDR1 is WSHSY, CDR2 SAAADI, per germline. CDR3 in amino acids: CASKQGGKTQYF. The DNA of the CDR3 is TGCGCCAGCAAACAGGGGGGGAAGACCCAGTACTTC.

This chain uses TRBV25-1 with TRBJ2-7; 7 nucleotides match TRBD2. V was pared by 0 bases and J by 4 bases, with 12 bases of the junction left unmatched. Germline-derived CDR1 and CDR2 are MGHDK and SYGVNS. This CDR3 is built from 17 residues. In nucleotides, the CDR3 is TGTGCCAGCAGTGAATATGATTCCCTGGGGACTAAATACGAGCAGTACTTC. Translation gives CASSEYDSLGTKYEQYF.

This rearrangement joins TRBV7-6 to TRBJ2-5, with D possibly matching TRBD1 (5 bases). Deletions cut 1 base from V and 7 bases from J, with 13 bases between. CDR1 and CDR2 (germline): SGHVS, FNYEAQ. This CDR3 is 14 amino acids long. CDR3 coding DNA: TGTGCCAGCAGCTTAGAGAGGACAATCGGGACCCAGTACTTC. As protein: CASSLERTIGTQYF.

The gene calls are TRBV6-2 or TRBV6-3 and TRBJ2-3, with D uncertain. V lost 1 base, J lost 5 bases, and 10 bases lay in between. Germline V gives CDR1 MNHEY, CDR2 SVGEGT. The CDR3 loop spans 14 amino acids. CDR3 loop: CASSYFPDRDTQYF. The CDR3 nucleotides read TGTGCCAGCAGTTACTTCCCGGACCGAGATACGCAGTATTTT.

The CDR3 region has the DNA TGTGCCACCGTTGAGCGGGAGCCCACAGATACGCAGTATTTT. Translated: CATVEREPTDTQYF. V and J are TRBV28 and TRBJ2-3, with TRBD2 identical over 8 bases. CDR3 size: 14 residues. The V segment lost 10 bases and the J segment 2 bases; nucleotides outside the gene matches: 8. Germline loops: CDR1 MDHEN, CDR2 SYDVKM.